This T cell receptor beta chain is drawn from a study of tumor and adjacent non-tumor tissue in lung cancer. Study-wide context: Patients were aged 31 to 76, around ten men and about five women, stage I to III. Overall study results and limits: Significantly higher TCR diversity was found in tumor than normal lung. Top 100 clones took a larger repertoire share in normal lung.

As for this clonotype: Its specificity is unknown. A much larger clone is a single base away; this may be a read error.

The germline V gene encodes CDR1 MGHRA and CDR2 YSYEKL. The CDR3 length is 17 residues. RNA was extracted from bulk tissue without any cell sorting. Donors were chemotherapy-naive, newly diagnosed lung cancer surgical patients in China, August–late 2014. TCRbeta libraries were built with three rounds of nested PCR, modified from ARM-PCR. Using its own MiXCR run on the multiplex PCR reads, TCRdb lists one record per CDR3 protein. This table has 100,000 to 150,000 distinct CDR3 sequences, about 66% appearing once. The TCR comes from a man aged 25-45 years with non-small cell lung cancer. This chain connects TRBV4-1 to TRBJ2-6; maybe TRBD1 (6 bases). Specimen: lung tumor tissue. CDR3 coding DNA: TGCGCCAGCAGCCAAGAACCACAGGGATCTGGGGCCAACATCCTGACTTTC. Translated, it gives CASSQEPQGSGANILTF.